This TCR beta chain was recovered during a study of vaccination and CD4 T cells after COVID-19. Across the study: The interval from dose two to post-vaccine sampling had a median of roughly 70 days, and it ranged from 14 to 241.

This clonotype was seen a handful of times. The target antigen is unknown. Cultured CD4+ T cells had their DNA profiled by the Oncomine TCR Beta short-read assay. TCRdb analysed the PCR reads with MiXCR anew, one entry per CDR3 protein. The data show several thousand distinct CDR3 sequences, roughly three fifths seen once. The CDR3 is made up of 13 amino acids. The germline CDR1 and CDR2 sequences are SEHNR and FQNEAQ (reference sequence). The V end was cut by 1 base, the J end by 10 bases, with 13 bases between. Study-level findings and limits: Within convalescent individuals, 304 out of 307 vaccine-specific clones proved to be spike mono-reactive.

As for treatment: approximately 9-day PBMC culture with coronavirus spike peptide pools or control peptides (ViraFEST assay). Using peptide pools, antigen-specific T cells were expanded in ViraFEST before TCRs were sequenced. Convalescent patients tested SARS-CoV-2 PCR positive from March to December 2020, before Alpha, Beta and Delta emerged. The chain is built from TRBV7-9 and TRBJ1-1, with D possibly being TRBD1 (5 bases). Material for sequencing was CD4+ T cells from blood, cultured in vitro. This sequence originates from a human donor who had recovered from COVID-19. This chain's CDR3 is CASSLGGQGPAFF. The CDR3 coding sequence is TGTGCCAGCAGCTTAGGAGGTCAGGGCCCAGCTTTCTTT. The full variable domain, completed using reference TRBV7-9 and TRBJ1-1, is DTGVSQNPRHKITKRGQNVTFRCDPISEHNRLYWYRQTLGQGPEFLTYFQNEAQLEKSRLLSDRFSAERPKGSFSTLEIQRTEQGDSAMYLCASSLGGQGPAFFGQGTRLTVV.